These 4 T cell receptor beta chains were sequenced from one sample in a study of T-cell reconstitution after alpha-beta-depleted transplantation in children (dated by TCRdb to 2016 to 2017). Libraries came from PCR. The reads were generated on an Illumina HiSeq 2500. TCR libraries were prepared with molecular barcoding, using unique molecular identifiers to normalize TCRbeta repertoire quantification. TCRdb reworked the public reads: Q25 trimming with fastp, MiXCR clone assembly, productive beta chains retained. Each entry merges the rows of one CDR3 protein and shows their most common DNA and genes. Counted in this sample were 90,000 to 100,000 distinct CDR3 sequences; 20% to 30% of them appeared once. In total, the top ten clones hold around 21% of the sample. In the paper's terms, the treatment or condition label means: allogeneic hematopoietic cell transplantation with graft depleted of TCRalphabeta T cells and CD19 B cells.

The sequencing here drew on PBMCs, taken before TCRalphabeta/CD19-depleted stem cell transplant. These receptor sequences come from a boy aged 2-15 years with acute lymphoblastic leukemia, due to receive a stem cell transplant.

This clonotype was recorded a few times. This CDR3 reads CSARDDVPGKQPQHF. Written as DNA, the CDR3 is TGCAGTGCTAGAGATGATGTTCCGGGGAAACAGCCCCAGCATTTT. This chain links TRBV20-1 with TRBJ1-5; no clear D. This CDR3 has 15 residues. Per germline, CDR1 DFQATT and CDR2 SNEGSKA (reference sequence). Trimming took 0 bases from V and 7 from J, leaving 16 bases between them.

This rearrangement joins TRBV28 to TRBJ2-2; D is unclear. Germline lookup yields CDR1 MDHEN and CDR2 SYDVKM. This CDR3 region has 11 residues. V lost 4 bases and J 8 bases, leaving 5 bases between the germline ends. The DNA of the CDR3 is TGTGCCAGCAGTTCTCGGGGGGAGCTGTTTTTT. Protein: CASSSRGELFF.

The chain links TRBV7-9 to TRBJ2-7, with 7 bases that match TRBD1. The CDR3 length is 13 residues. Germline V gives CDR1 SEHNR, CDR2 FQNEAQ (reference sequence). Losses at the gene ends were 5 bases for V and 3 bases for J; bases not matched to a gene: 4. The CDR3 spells CASSRGQDYEQYF. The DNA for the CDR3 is TGTGCCAGCAGCCGAGGACAGGACTACGAGCAGTACTTC.

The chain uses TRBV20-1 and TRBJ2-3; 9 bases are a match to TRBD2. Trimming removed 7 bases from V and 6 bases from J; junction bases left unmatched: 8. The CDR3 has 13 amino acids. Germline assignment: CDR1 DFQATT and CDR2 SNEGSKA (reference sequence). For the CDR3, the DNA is TGCAGTGTGGCTAGCGGGGCCTATGATACGCAGTATTTT. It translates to CSVASGAYDTQYF.